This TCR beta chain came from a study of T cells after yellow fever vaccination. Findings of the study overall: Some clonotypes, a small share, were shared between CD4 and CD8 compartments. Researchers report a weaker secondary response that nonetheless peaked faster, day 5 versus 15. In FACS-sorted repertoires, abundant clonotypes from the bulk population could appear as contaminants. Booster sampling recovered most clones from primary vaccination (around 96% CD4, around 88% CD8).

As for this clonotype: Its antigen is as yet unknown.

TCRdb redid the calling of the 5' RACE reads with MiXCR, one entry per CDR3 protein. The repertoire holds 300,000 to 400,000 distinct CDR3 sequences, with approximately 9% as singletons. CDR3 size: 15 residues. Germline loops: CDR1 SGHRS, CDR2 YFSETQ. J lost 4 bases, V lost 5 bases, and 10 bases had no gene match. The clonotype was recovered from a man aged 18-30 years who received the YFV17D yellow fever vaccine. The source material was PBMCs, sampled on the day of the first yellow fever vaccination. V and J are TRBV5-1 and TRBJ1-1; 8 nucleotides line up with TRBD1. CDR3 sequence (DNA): TGCGCCAGCAGAGTGACGGGACAGGCCGCCACTGAAGCTTTCTTT. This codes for CASRVTGQAATEAFF.